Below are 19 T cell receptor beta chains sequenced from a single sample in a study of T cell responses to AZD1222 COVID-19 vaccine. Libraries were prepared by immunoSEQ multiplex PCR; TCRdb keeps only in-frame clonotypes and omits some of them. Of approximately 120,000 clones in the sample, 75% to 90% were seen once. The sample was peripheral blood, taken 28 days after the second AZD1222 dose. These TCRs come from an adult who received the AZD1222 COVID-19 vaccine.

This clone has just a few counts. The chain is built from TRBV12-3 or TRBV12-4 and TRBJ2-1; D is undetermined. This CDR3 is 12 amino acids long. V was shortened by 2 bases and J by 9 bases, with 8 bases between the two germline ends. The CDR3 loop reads CASSLFRAEQFF. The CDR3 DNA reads TGTGCCAGCAGTTTATTTAGGGCTGAGCAGTTCTTC.

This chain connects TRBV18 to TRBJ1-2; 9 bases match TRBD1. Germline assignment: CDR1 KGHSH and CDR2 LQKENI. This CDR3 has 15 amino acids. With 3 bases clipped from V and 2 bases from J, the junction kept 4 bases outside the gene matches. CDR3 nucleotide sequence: TGTGCCAGCTCACCCGCCGGGACAGGGAACTATGGCTACACCTTC. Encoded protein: CASSPAGTGNYGYTF.

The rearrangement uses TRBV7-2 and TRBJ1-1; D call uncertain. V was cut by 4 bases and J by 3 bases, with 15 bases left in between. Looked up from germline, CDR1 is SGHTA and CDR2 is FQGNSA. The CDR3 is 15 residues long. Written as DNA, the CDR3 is TGTGCCAGCAGCTCCCGGGGAAGGGTCGACACTGAAGCTTTCTTT. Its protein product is CASSSRGRVDTEAFF.

CDR3 sequence reads: CASRLTGGYEQYF. The CDR3 DNA sequence: TGTGCCAGCAGGCTAACAGGGGGCTACGAGCAGTACTTC. The chain carries TRBV12-3 or TRBV12-4 and TRBJ2-7; TRBD1 matches at 8 bases. V shed 6 bases and J 3 bases; nucleotides not matched to a gene: 4. The CDR3 loop spans 13 amino acids.

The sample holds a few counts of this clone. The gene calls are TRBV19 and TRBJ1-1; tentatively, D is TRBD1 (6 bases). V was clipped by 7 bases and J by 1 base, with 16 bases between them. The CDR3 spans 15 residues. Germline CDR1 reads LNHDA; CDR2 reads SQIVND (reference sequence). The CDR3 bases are TGTGCCAGTAAGTCAAACCGACAGGCGAACACTGAAGCTTTCTTT. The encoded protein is CASKSNRQANTEAFF.

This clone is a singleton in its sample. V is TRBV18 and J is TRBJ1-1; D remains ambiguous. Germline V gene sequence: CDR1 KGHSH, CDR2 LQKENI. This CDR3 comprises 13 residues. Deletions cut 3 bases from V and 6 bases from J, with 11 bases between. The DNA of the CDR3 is TGTGCCAGCTCACCTGGACTAGACTCTGAAGCTTTCTTT. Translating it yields CASSPGLDSEAFF.

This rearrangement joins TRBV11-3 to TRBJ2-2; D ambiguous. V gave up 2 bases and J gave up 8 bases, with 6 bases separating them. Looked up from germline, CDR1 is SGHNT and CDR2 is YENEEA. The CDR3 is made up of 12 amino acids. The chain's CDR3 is CASSLRAGELFF. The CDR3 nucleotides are TGTGCCAGCAGCTTAAGGGCTGGGGAGCTGTTTTTT.

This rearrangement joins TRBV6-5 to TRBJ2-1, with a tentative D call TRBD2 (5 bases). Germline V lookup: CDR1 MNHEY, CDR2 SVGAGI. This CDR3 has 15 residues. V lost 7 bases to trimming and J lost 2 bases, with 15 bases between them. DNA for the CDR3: TGTGCCAGCACCCTGGACTCTGGGCCCTACAATGAGCAGTTCTTC. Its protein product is CASTLDSGPYNEQFF.

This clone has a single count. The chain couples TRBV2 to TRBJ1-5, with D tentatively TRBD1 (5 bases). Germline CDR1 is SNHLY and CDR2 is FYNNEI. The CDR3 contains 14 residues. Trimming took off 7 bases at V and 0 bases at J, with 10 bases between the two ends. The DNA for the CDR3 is TGTGCCAGCAACCCGACAGCTAGCAATCAGCCCCAGCATTTT. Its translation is CASNPTASNQPQHF. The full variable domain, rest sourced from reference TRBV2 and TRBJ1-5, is EPEVTQTPSHQVTQMGQEVILRCVPISNHLYFYWYRQILGQKVEFLVSFYNNEISEKSEIFDDQFSVERPDGSNFTLKIRSTKLEDSAMYFCASNPTASNQPQHFGDGTRLSIL.

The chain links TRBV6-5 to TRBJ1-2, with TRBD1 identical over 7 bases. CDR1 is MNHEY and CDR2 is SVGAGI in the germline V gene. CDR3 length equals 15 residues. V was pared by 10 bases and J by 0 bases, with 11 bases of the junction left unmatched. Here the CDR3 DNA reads TGTGCCATCAAGGCGGGGACAGTCTCTAACTATGGCTACACCTTC. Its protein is CAIKAGTVSNYGYTF.

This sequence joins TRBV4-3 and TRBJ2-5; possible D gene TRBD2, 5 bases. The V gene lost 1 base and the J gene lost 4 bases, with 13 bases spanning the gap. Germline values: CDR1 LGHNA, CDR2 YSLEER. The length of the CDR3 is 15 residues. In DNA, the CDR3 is TGCGCCAGCAGCCAAGGGTATGAAGGGAGAGAGACCCAGTACTTC. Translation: CASSQGYEGRETQYF.

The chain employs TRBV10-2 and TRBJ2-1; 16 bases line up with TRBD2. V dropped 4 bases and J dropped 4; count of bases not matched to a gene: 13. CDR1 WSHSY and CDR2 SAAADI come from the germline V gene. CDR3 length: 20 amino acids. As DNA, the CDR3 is TGCGCCAGCAGTGGAGGGGGACTAGCGGGGGGGAAAAACATATACAATGAGCAGTTCTTC. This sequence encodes CASSGGGLAGGKNIYNEQFF.

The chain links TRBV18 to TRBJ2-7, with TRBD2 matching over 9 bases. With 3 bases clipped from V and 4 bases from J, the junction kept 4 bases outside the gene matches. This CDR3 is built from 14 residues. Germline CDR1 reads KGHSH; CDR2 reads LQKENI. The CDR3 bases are TGTGCCAGCTCACCGGGACTAGCCACATACGAGCAGTACTTC. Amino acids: CASSPGLATYEQYF.

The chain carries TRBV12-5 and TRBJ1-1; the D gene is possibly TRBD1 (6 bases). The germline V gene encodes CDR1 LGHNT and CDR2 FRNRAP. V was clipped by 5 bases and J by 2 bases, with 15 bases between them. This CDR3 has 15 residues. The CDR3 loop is CASGPPRGLNTEAFF. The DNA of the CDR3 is TGTGCTAGTGGTCCGCCGAGGGGGTTAAACACTGAAGCTTTCTTT.

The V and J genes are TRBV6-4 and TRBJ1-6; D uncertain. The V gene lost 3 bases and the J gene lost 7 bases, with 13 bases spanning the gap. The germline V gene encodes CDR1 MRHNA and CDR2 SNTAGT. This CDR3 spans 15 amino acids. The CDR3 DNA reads TGTGCCAGCAGTGAACTGGAGGCGGGCAATTCACCCCTCCACTTT. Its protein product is CASSELEAGNSPLHF.

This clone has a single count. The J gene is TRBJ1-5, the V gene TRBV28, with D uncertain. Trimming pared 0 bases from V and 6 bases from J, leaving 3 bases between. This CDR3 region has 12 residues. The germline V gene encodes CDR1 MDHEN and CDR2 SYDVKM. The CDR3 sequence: CASSLWGQPQHF. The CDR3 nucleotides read TGTGCCAGCAGTTTATGGGGTCAGCCCCAGCATTTT.

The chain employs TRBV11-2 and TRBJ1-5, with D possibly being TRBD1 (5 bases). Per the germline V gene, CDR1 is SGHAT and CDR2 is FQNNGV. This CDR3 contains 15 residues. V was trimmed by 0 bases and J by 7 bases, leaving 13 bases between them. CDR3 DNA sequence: TGTGCCAGCAGCTTAGACTCGGGACTAGGGCAGCCCCAGCATTTT. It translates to CASSLDSGLGQPQHF. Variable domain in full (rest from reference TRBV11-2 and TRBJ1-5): EAGVAQSPRYKIIEKRQSVAFWCNPISGHATLYWYQQILGQGPKLLIQFQNNGVVDDSQLPKDRFSAERLKGVDSTLKIQPAKLEDSAVYLCASSLDSGLGQPQHFGDGTRLSIL.

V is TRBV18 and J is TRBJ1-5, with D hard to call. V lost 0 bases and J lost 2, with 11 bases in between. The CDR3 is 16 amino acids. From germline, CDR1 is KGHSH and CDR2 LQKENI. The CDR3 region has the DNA TGTGCCAGCTCACCACCAATGATTTCGGGCAATCAGCCCCAGCATTTT. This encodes CASSPPMISGNQPQHF. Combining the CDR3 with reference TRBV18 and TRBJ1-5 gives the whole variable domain NAGVMQNPRHLVRRRGQEARLRCSPMKGHSHVYWYRQLPEEGLKFMVYLQKENIIDESGMPKERFSAEFPKEGPSILRIQQVVRGDSAAYFCASSPPMISGNQPQHFGDGTRLSIL.

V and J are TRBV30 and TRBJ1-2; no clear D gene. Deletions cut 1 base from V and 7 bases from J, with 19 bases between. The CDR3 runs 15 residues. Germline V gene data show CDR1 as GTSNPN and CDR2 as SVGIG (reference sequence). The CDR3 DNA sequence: TGTGCCTGGAGTGACGCCCTGGGCCGGTGGAGTGGCTACACCTTC. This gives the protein CAWSDALGRWSGYTF.